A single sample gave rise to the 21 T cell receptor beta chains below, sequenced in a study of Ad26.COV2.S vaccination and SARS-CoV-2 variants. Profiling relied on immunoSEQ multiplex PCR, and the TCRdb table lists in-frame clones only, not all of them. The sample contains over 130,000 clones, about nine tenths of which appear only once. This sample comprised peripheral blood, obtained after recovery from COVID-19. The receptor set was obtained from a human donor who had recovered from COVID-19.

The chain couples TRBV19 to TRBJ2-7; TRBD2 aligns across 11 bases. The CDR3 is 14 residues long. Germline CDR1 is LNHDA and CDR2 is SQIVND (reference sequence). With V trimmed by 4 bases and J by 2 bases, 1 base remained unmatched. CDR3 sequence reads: CASSTSGGTYEQYF. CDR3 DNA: TGTGCCAGTAGTACTAGCGGGGGGACCTACGAGCAGTACTTC. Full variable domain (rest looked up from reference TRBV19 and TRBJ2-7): DGGITQSPKYLFRKEGQNVTLSCEQNLNHDAMYWYRQDPGQGLRLIYYSQIVNDFQKGDIAEGYSVSREKKESFPLTVTSAQKNPTAFYLCASSTSGGTYEQYFGPGTRLTVT.

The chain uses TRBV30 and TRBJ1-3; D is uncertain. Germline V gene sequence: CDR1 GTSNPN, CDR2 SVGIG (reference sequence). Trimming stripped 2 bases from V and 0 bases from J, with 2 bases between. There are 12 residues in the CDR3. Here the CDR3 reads CAWSRSGNTIYF. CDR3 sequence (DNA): TGTGCCTGGAGTCGCTCTGGAAACACCATATATTTT.

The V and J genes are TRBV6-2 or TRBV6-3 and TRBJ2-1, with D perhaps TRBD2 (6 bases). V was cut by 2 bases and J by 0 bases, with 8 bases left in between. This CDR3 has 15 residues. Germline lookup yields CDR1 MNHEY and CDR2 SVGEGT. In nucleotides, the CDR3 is TGTGCCAGCAGTTACGCGGGGAGCTCCTACAATGAGCAGTTCTTC. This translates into CASSYAGSSYNEQFF.

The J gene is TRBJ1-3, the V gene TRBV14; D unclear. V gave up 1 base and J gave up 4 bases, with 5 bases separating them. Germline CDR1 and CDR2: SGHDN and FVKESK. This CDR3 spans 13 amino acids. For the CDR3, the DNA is TGTGCCAGCAGCCAAGGCGTGGGAAACACCATATATTTT. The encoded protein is CASSQGVGNTIYF.

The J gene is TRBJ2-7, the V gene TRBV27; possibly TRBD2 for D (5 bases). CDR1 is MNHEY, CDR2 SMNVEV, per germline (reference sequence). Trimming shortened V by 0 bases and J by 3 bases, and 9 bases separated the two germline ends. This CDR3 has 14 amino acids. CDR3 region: CASSLSAGSYEQYF. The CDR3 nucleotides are TGTGCCAGCAGTTTATCGGCGGGCAGCTACGAGCAGTACTTC.

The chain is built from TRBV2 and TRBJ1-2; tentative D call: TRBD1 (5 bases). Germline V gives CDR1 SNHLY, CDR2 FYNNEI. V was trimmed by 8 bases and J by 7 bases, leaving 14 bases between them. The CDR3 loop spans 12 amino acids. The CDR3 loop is CASGTGVSGYTF. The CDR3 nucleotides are TGTGCCAGCGGTACGGGGGTCAGTGGCTACACCTTC. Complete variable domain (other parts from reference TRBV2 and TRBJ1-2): EPEVTQTPSHQVTQMGQEVILRCVPISNHLYFYWYRQILGQKVEFLVSFYNNEISEKSEIFDDQFSVERPDGSNFTLKIRSTKLEDSAMYFCASGTGVSGYTFGSGTRLTVV.

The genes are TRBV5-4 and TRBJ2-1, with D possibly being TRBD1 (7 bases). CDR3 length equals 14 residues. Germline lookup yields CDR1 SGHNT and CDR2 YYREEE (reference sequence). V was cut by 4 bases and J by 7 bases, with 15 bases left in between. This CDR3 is CASSTPTGRNEQFF. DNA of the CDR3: TGTGCCAGCAGCACCCCGACAGGGAGGAATGAGCAGTTCTTC.

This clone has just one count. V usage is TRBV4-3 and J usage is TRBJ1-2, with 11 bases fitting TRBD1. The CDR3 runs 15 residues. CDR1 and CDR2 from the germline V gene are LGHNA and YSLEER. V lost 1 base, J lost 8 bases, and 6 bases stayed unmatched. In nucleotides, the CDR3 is TGCGCCAGCAGCCAAGCCGGACAGGGGGCGCGGGGCTACACCTTC. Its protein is CASSQAGQGARGYTF.

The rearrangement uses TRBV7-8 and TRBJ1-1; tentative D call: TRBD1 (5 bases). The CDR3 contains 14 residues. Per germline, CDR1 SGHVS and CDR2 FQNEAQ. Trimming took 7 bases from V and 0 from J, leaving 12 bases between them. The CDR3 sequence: CASKETDMNTEAFF. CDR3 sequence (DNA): TGTGCCAGCAAGGAGACAGACATGAACACTGAAGCTTTCTTT.

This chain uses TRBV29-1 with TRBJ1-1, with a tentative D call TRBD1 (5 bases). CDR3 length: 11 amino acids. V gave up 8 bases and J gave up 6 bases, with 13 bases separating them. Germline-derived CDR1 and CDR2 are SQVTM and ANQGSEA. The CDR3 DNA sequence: TGCAGCCAAGATAGGGGCCCTGAAGCTTTCTTT. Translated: CSQDRGPEAFF.

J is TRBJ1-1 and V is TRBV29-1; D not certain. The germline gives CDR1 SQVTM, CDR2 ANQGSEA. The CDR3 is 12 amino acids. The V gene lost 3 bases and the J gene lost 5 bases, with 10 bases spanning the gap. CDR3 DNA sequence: TGCAGCGTTGAGGGGTTAGGGACTGAAGCTTTCTTT. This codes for CSVEGLGTEAFF.

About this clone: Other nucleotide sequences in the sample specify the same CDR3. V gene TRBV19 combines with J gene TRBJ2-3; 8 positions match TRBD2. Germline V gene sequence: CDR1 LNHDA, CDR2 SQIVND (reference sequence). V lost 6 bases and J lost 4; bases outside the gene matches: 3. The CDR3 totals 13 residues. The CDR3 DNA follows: TGTGCCAGTAGCAGGGGACTAGCAGATACGCAGTATTTT. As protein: CASSRGLADTQYF.

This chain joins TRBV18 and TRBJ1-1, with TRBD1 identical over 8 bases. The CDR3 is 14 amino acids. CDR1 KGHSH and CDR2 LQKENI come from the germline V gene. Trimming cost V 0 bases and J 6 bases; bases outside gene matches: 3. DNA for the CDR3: TGTGCCAGCTCACCACCGGACAGGGCCCCTGAAGCTTTCTTT. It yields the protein CASSPPDRAPEAFF.

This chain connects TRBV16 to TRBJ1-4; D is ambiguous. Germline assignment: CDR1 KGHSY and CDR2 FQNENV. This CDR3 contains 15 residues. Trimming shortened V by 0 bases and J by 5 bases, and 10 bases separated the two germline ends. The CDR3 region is CASSQSRVRNEKLFF. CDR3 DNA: TGTGCCAGCAGCCAATCAAGGGTCCGGAATGAAAAACTGTTTTTT.

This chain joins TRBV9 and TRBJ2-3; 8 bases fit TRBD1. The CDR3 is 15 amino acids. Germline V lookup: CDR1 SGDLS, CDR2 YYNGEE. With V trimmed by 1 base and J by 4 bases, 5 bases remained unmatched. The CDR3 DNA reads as TGTGCCAGCAGCGTACAAACAGGGGGGCCAGATACGCAGTATTTT. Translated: CASSVQTGGPDTQYF.

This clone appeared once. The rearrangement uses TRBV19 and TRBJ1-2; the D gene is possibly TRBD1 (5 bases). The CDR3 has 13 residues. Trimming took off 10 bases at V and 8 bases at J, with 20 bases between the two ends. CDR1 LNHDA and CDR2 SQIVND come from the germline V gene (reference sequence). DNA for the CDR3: TGTGCCACGAGTCGGTGGGGGGGTCAAGGCTACACCTTC. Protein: CATSRWGGQGYTF.

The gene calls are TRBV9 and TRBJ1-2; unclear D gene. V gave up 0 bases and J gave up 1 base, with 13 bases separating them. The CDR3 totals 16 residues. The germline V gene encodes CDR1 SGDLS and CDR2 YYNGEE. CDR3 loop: CASSVGSSWSNYGYTF. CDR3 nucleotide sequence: TGTGCCAGCAGCGTAGGGTCTTCTTGGAGTAACTATGGCTACACCTTC. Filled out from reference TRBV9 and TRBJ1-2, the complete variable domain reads DSGVTQTPKHLITATGQRVTLRCSPRSGDLSVYWYQQSLDQGLQFLIQYYNGEERAKGNILERFSAQQFPDLHSELNLSSLELGDSALYFCASSVGSSWSNYGYTFGSGTRLTVV.

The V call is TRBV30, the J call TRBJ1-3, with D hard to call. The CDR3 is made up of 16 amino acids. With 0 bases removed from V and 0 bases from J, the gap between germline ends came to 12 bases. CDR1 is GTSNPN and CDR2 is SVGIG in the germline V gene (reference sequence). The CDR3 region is CAWSVPQTSSGNTIYF. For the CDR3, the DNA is TGTGCCTGGAGTGTACCACAGACGTCCTCTGGAAACACCATATATTTT.

The chain's CDR3 is CSVTLRDRIEGYTF. In DNA, the CDR3 is TGCAGCGTGACCTTAAGGGACCGGATAGAAGGCTACACCTTC. This rearrangement joins TRBV29-1 to TRBJ1-2; weak D call: TRBD1 (5 bases). CDR1 is SQVTM and CDR2 is ANQGSEA in the germline V gene. Trimming removed 6 bases at V and 8 bases at J, with 22 bases between. The CDR3 is made up of 14 amino acids.

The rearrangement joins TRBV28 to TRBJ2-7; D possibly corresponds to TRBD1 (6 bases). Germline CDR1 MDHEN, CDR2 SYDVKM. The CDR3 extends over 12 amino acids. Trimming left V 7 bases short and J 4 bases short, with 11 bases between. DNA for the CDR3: TGTGCCAGCACCGAACAGGGATACGAGCAGTACTTC. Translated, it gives CASTEQGYEQYF.

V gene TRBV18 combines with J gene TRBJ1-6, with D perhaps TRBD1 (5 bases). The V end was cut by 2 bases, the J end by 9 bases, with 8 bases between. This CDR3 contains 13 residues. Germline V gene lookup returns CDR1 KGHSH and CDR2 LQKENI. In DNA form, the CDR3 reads TGTGCCAGCTCACCATCTCAGGGTTCACCCCTCCACTTT. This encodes CASSPSQGSPLHF. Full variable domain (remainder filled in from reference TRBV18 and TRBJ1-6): NAGVMQNPRHLVRRRGQEARLRCSPMKGHSHVYWYRQLPEEGLKFMVYLQKENIIDESGMPKERFSAEFPKEGPSILRIQQVVRGDSAAYFCASSPSQGSPLHFGNGTRLTVT.